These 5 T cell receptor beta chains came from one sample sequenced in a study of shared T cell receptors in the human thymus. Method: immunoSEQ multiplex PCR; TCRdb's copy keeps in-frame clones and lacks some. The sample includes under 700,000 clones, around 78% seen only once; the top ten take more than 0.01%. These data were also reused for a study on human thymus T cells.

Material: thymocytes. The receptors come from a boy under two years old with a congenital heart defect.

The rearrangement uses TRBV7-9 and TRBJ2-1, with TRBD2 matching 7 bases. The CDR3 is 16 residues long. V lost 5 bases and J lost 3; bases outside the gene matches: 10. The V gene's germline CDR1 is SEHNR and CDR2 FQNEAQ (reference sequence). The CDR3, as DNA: TGTGCCAGCAGCGCGGGCCGGGACTACCACTACAATGAGCAGTTCTTC. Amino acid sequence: CASSAGRDYHYNEQFF.

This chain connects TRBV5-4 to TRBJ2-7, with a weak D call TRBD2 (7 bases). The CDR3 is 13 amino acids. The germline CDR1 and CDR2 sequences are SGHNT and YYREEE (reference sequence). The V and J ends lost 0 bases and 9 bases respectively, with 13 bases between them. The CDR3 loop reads CASSLAAGEGQYF. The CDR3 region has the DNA TGTGCCAGCAGCTTGGCGGCAGGGGAGGGGCAGTACTTC.

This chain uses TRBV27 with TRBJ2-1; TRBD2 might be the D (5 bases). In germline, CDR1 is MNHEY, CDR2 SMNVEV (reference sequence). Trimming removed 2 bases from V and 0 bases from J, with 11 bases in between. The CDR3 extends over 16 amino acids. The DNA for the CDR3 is TGTGCCAGCAGTTTAAAAGGGCGGGCCTCCTACAATGAGCAGTTCTTC. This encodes CASSLKGRASYNEQFF.

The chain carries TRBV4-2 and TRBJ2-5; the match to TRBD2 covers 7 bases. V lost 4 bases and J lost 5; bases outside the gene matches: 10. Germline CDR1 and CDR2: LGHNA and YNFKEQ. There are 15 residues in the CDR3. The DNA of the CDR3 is TGTGCCAGCAGCCGACAGCGGGGTGGAAATGAGACCCAGTACTTC. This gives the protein CASSRQRGGNETQYF.

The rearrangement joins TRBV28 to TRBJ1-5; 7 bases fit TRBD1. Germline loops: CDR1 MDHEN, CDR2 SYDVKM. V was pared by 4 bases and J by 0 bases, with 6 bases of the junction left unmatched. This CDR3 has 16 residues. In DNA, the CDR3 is TGTGCCAGCAGTTCGTACAGGGGATATAGCAATCAGCCCCAGCATTTT. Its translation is CASSSYRGYSNQPQHF.